This TCR beta chain is drawn from a study of control samples from healthy donors and cancer patients. Only in-frame clones appear in the TCRdb table, and some are missing; sequencing was by immunoSEQ multiplex PCR. This sample has about 94,000 clones, with 75% to 95% found just once. This CDR3 has 15 residues. Germline loops: CDR1 SGHTS, CDR2 YDEGEE. Trimming left V 1 base short and J 2 bases short, with 11 bases between. This receptor was obtained from a woman aged 18-30 years in good health. The gene calls are TRBV5-8 and TRBJ2-3; no reliable D call. The sequenced sample was blood. This CDR3 reads CASSLMALPTDTQYF. CDR3 nucleotide sequence: TGTGCCAGCAGCTTGATGGCTCTCCCCACAGATACGCAGTATTTT. The full variable domain, with the rest looked up from reference TRBV5-8 and TRBJ2-3, is EAGVTQSPTHLIKTRGQQATLRCSPISGHTSVYWYQQALGLGLQFLLWYDEGEERNRGNFPPRFSGRQFPNYSSELNVNALELEDSALYLCASSLMALPTDTQYFGPGTRLTVL.